The 2 T cell receptor beta chains below all came from one sample that was sequenced in a study of regulatory T cells in long-lasting Graves disease. As to time point: newly diagnosed GD, antithyroid drugs for less than 3 months. Isolated PBMC RNA provided the starting material for the TCR library. iRepertoire HTBI primers and Arm-PCR of CDR3 regions built TCR beta libraries. TCRdb called the multiplex PCR reads again in MiXCR, with one record for every CDR3 protein. This table holds 510,000 or so distinct CDR3 sequences, 12% found once. These data were also filed under a second study, of T cells in Graves' hyperthyroidism and ophthalmopathy.

Sequencing was performed on peripheral blood mononuclear cells (PBMCs), taken at new diagnosis, from a patient treated with antithyroid drugs. These receptor sequences come from a woman aged 25 to 39 with Graves disease.

This clonotype was recorded a few times. This chain links TRBV28 with TRBJ1-5, with D unclear. The germline V and J ends were trimmed by 2 bases and 5 bases, with 13 bases remaining between them. The CDR3 loop spans 15 amino acids. Germline assignment: CDR1 MDHEN and CDR2 SYDVKM. The CDR3 bases are TGTGCCAGCAGTTTAACCGGAAGACCTTATCAGCCCCAGCATTTT. Translated, it gives CASSLTGRPYQPQHF.

This clonotype has a count of ten or more. The gene calls are TRBV19 and TRBJ1-5; 7 bases align to TRBD1. With 4 bases clipped from V and 6 bases from J, the junction kept 9 bases outside the gene matches. The CDR3 contains 15 residues. CDR1 is LNHDA, CDR2 SQIVND, per germline (reference sequence). CDR3 sequence (DNA): TGTGCCAGTAGTACGACCACAGGGGTAGGTCAGCCCCAGCATTTT. Translated, it gives CASSTTTGVGQPQHF.